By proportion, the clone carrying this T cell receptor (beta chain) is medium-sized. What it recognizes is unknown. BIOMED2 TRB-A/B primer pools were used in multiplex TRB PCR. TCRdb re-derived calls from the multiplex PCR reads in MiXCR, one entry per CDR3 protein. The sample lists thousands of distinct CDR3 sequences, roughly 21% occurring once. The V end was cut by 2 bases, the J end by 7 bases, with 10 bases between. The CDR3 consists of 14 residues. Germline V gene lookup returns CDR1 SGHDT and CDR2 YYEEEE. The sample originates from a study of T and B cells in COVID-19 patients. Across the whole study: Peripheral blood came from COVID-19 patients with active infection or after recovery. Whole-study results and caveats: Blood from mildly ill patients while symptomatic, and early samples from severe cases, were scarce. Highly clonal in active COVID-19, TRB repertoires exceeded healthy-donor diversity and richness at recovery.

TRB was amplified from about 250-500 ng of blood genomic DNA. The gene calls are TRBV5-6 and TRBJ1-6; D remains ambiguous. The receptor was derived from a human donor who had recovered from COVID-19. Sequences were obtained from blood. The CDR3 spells CASSFVGGNSPLHF. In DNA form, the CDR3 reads TGTGCCAGCAGCTTCGTGGGTGGGAATTCACCCCTCCACTTT.